This T cell receptor (beta chain) originates from a study of blood T cell repertoires in COVID-19. V shed 5 bases and J 0 bases; nucleotides not matched to a gene: 3. CDR1 is MDHEN and CDR2 is SYDVKM in the germline V gene. The CDR3 covers 15 residues. Source study methods: Estimation of nucleated cell counts relied on the amplification of reference gene primers. Profiling relied on immunoSEQ multiplex PCR, and the TCRdb table lists in-frame clones only, not all of them. Clone size and V and J calls were adopted from that table, with D and trimming inferred from the DNA. The sample contains 110,000 to 150,000 clones, around 90% of which appear only once.

The TCR sequence derives from a man aged 70-80 years with acute or convalescent COVID-19. Sequencing was performed on peripheral blood. This chain joins TRBV28 and TRBJ2-2; 7 bases agree with TRBD1. This CDR3 is CASSRDRTNTGELFF. The CDR3 DNA reads as TGTGCCAGCAGTCGGGACAGAACGAACACCGGGGAGCTGTTTTTT.